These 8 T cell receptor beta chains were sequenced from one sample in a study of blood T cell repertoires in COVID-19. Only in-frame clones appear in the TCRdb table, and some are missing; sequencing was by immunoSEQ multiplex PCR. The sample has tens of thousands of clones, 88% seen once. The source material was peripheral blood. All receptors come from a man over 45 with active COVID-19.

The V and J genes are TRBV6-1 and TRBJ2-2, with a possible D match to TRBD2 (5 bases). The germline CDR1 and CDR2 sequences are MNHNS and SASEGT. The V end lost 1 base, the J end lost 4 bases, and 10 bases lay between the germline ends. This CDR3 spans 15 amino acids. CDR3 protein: CASSEDSRGTGELFF. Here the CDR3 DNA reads TGTGCCAGCAGTGAAGACAGCCGGGGCACCGGGGAGCTGTTTTTT.

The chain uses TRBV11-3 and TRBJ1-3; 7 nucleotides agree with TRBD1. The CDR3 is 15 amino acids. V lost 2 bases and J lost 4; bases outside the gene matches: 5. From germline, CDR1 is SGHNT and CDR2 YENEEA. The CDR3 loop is CASSLRQGGGNTIYF. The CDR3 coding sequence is TGTGCCAGCAGCTTACGACAGGGCGGCGGAAACACCATATATTTT.

CDR3 DNA: TGTGCCAGCAGTTGGGGGCGCAATCAGCCCCAGCATTTT. It yields the protein CASSWGRNQPQHF. The chain recombines TRBV6-5 with TRBJ1-5; the D gene is possibly TRBD1 (6 bases). The CDR3 runs to 13 residues. Germline CDR1 MNHEY, CDR2 SVGAGI. Trimming shortened V by 4 bases and J by 2 bases, and 6 bases separated the two germline ends.

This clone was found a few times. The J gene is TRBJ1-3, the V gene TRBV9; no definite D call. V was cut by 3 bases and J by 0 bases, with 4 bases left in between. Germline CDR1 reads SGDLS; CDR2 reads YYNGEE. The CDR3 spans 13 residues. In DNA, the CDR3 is TGTGCCAGCAGCGACAGCTCTGGAAACACCATATATTTT. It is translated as CASSDSSGNTIYF.

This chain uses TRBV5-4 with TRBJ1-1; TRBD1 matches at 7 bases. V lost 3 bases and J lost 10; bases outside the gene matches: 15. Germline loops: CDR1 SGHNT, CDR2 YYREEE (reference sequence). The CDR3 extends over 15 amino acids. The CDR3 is CASSSGQALFALAFF. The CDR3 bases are TGTGCCAGCAGCTCCGGACAGGCCTTATTTGCTTTAGCTTTCTTT.

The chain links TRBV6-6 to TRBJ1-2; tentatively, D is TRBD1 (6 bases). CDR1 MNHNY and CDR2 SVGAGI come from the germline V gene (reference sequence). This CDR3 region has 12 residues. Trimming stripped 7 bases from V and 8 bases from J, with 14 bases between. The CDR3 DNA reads TGTGCCAGCATAACACAGGGTTTAGGCTACACCTTC. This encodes CASITQGLGYTF.

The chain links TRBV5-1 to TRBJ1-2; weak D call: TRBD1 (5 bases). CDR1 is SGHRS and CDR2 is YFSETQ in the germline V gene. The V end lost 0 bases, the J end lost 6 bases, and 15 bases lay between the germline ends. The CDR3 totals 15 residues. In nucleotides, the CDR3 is TGCGCCAGCAGCTTGGAAGAAGGGCAGGGTAATGGCTACACCTTC. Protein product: CASSLEEGQGNGYTF.

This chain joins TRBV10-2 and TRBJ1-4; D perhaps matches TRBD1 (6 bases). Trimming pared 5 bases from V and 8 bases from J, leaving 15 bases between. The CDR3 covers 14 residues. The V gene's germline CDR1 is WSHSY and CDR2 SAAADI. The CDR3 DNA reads TGCGCCAGCAGTTGGATAGGGGGTGAAGAAAAACTGTTTTTT. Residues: CASSWIGGEEKLFF.